This T cell receptor (beta chain) is drawn from a study of shared clonotypes between healthy human individuals. Repertoires were generated with immunoSEQ multiplex PCR, while TCRdb's copy carries only in-frame clones and drops some. The sample includes over 950,000 clones, roughly 80% of them seen just once. Deletions cut 5 bases from V and 4 bases from J, with 8 bases between. Germline V lookup: CDR1 SGHVS, CDR2 FQNEAQ. This CDR3 spans 12 amino acids. This clone was seen more than once but under ten times. Within Nashville, Tennessee resided all donors, each a Caucasian adult. The chain has TRBV7-8 and TRBJ1-2, with D maybe TRBD1 (5 bases). The sequenced material came from memory CD4+ T cells from PBMCs. Noted subset: CD45RA-negative fraction. The TCR comes from a man aged 18 to 30 in good health. Some clones in this sample may be carry-over from other donors' samples. CDR3 nucleotide sequence: TGTGCCAGCAGCGGGGGAACCTATGGCTACACCTTC. Translation gives CASSGGTYGYTF. Filled out from reference TRBV7-8 and TRBJ1-2, the complete variable domain reads GAGVSQSPRYKVAKRGQDVALRCDPISGHVSLFWYQQALGQGPEFLTYFQNEAQLDKSGLPSDRFFAERPEGSVSTLKIQRTQQEDSAVYLCASSGGTYGYTFGSGTRLTVV.